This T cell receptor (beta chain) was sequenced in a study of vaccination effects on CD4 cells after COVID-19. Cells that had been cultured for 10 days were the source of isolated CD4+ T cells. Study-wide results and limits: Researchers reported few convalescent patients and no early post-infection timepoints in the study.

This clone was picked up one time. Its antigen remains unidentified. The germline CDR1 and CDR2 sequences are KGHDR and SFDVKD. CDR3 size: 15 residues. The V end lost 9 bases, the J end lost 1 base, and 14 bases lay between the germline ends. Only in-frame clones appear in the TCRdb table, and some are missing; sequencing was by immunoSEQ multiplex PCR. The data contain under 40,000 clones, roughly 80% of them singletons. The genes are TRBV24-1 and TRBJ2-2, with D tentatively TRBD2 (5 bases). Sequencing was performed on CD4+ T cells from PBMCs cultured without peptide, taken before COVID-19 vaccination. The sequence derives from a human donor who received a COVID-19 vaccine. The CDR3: CATEGREGNTGELFF. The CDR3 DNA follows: TGTGCCACCGAAGGACGGGAAGGGAACACCGGGGAGCTGTTTTTT.